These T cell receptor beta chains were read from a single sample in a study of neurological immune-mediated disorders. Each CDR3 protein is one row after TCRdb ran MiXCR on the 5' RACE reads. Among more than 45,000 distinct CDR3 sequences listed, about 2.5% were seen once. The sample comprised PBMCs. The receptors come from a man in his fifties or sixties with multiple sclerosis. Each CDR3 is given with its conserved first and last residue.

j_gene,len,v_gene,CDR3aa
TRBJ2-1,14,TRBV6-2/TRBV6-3,CASSYSRWAGEQFF
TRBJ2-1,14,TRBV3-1,CASSPRHVANEQFF
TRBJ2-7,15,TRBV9,CASSVGGTATLEQYF
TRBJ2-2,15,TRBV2,CASSKSGGNTGELFF
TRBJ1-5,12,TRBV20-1,CSAKRVNQPQHF
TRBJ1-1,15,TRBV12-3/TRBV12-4,CASSPRGAMNTEAFF
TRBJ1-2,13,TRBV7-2,CASSLPTGGGYTF
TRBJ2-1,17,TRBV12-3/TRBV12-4,CASSFPPLAGGPNEQFF
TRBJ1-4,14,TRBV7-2,CASSRGGSNEKLFF
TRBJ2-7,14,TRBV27,CASSSPGQGYEQYF
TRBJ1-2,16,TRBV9,CASSANLRQGNYGYTF
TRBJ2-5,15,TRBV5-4,CASRNRVGGEETQYF
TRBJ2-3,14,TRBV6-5,CASRAGISTDTQYF
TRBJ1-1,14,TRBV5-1,CASSLRLKNTEAFF
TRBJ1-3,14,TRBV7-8,CASSRGASGNTIYF
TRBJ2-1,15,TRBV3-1,CASSQGTSVPNEQFF
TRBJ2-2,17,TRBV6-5,CASSYGQGPTNTGELFF
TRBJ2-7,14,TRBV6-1,CASAGTYDTYEQYF
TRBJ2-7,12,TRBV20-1,CSAPTGVYEQYF
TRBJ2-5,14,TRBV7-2,CASSSVAGVETQYF
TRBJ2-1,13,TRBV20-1,CSAIVSSYNEQFF
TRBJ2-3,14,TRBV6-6,CASADRGPRDTQYF
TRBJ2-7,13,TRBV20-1,CSASVTGAYEQYF
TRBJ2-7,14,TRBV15,CATSREWGAYEQYF
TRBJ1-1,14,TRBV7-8,CASREGRLNTEAFF
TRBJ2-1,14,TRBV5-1,CASSVLSRVNEQFF
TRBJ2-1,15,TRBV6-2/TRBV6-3,CASAFTPSSYNEQFF
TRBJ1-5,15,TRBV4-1,CASSPFRDSYQPQHF
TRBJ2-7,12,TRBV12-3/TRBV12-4,CASSFSQLEQYF
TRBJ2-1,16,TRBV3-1,CASSQDWKSSYNEQFF
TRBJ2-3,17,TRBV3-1,CASSPYYGGLNTDTQYF
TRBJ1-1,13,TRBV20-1,CSARLGDFTEAFF
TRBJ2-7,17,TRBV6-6,CASSPLDGKLRPYEQYF
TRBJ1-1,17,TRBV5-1,CASSVLGTGEMNTEAFF
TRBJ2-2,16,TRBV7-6,CASSRLGTPNTGELFF
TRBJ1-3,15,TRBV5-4,CASSHDRGSGNTIYF
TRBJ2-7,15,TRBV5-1,CASSTRDPDLNEQYF
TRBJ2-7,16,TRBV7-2,CASSLVLTSGGYEQYF